This T cell receptor beta chain was captured in a study of blood T cell repertoires in COVID-19. As for the study in general: The analysed material was cDNA or gDNA that came from T cells, B-cell-depleted T cells, or PBMCs.

CDR1 is MNHEY, CDR2 SMNVEV, per germline (reference sequence). V lost 6 bases to trimming and J lost 3 bases, with 15 bases between them. The CDR3 length is 14 residues. In the original processing: Counts of nucleated cells, estimated from reference gene primer amplification, were obtained. Assay: immunoSEQ multiplex PCR; the TCRdb copy retains only in-frame clones and omits some. The DNA was the basis for D and trimming; V, J and clone size are from that table. Among fewer than 200,000 clones listed, approximately 91% were seen once. The sequenced sample consisted of peripheral blood. This clonotype originated in a young man with COVID-19, enrolled during active disease. The V call is TRBV27, the J call TRBJ2-7; D perhaps matches TRBD2 (6 bases). CDR3 region: CASRQGGAGYEQYF. CDR3 in DNA: TGTGCCAGCAGGCAGGGCGGGGCGGGCTACGAGCAGTACTTC.